These 30 T cell receptor beta chains were all obtained from the same sample, sequenced in a study of identical twins. Using its own MiXCR run on the 5' RACE reads, TCRdb lists one record per CDR3 protein. The table lists about 890,000 distinct CDR3 sequences, 9% to 15% of them singletons, with about 1.5% in the top ten. Another study also made use of these data, one on yellow fever vaccine responses in identical twins.

Material for sequencing was PBMCs. Every receptor here comes from a woman younger than 35 in good health.

This clonotype came up many times. V is TRBV6-1 and J is TRBJ2-3; D perhaps matches TRBD2 (5 bases). CDR1 and CDR2 (germline): MNHNS, SASEGT. V was pared by 7 bases and J by 5 bases, with 16 bases between. The CDR3 sequence is 14 residues long. The CDR3 region has the DNA TGTGCCAGCACTCTAGCTACTATCCAAGATACGCAGTATTTT. Translating gives CASTLATIQDTQYF.

This chain uses TRBV7-9 with TRBJ2-1, with 9 bases matching TRBD1. The V and J ends lost 4 bases and 7 bases, in that order; junction bases with no gene match: 11. This CDR3 is built from 16 residues. Germline V gives CDR1 SEHNR, CDR2 FQNEAQ (reference sequence). The CDR3 DNA follows: TGTGCCAGCAGCTCCCCCGGGACAGGGATGATAAATGAGCAGTTCTTC. Translating gives CASSSPGTGMINEQFF.

This clonotype was seen many times. The genes are TRBV12-3 or TRBV12-4 and TRBJ1-2, with D tentatively TRBD1 (5 bases). The CDR3 is 13 residues long. The germline V and J ends were trimmed by 8 bases and 3 bases, with 13 bases remaining between them. CDR3 coding DNA: TGTGCCAGCGGCTCAGGGAGTTACTATGGCTACACCTTC. Protein: CASGSGSYYGYTF.

The genes are TRBV11-2 and TRBJ2-1; D gene unclear. Germline V lookup: CDR1 SGHAT, CDR2 FQNNGV. The CDR3 is 13 residues long. V was trimmed by 0 bases and J by 7 bases, leaving 7 bases between them. The CDR3 loop is CASSLDPRNEQFF. CDR3 in DNA: TGTGCCAGCAGCTTAGATCCCAGGAATGAGCAGTTCTTC.

This clonotype was seen only a few times. This chain links TRBV7-8 with TRBJ2-1, with 12 bases aligning to TRBD2. J lost 4 bases, V lost 4 bases, and 5 bases had no gene match. CDR1 and CDR2 (germline): SGHVS, FQNEAQ. This CDR3 has 16 amino acids. The CDR3 nucleotides read TGTGCCAGCAGCTCGTGGACTAGCGGGAAGTACAATGAGCAGTTCTTC. This encodes CASSSWTSGKYNEQFF. The full variable domain, with the rest looked up from reference TRBV7-8 and TRBJ2-1, is GAGVSQSPRYKVAKRGQDVALRCDPISGHVSLFWYQQALGQGPEFLTYFQNEAQLDKSGLPSDRFFAERPEGSVSTLKIQRTQQEDSAVYLCASSSWTSGKYNEQFFGPGTRLTVL.

This chain links TRBV29-1 with TRBJ2-1; no clear D gene. Trimming left V 1 base short and J 0 bases short, with 10 bases between. CDR1 SQVTM and CDR2 ANQGSEA come from the germline V gene. The CDR3 sequence is 15 residues long. The CDR3 sequence is CSVEGGESSYNEQFF. The CDR3 DNA sequence: TGCAGCGTTGAAGGGGGTGAGAGCTCCTACAATGAGCAGTTCTTC.

In its sample, this clonotype was seen a few times. V gene TRBV12-3 or TRBV12-4 combines with J gene TRBJ1-4; 9 nucleotides align to TRBD1. V shed 9 bases and J 8 bases; nucleotides not matched to a gene: 7. This CDR3 is 13 amino acids long. CDR3 coding DNA: TGTGCCAGTACAGGGGGCCGGAACGAAAAACTGTTTTTT. It translates to CASTGGRNEKLFF.

The rearrangement uses TRBV2 and TRBJ2-5; the match to TRBD1 covers 9 bases. J lost 3 bases, V lost 6 bases, and 8 bases had no gene match. The CDR3 extends over 15 amino acids. CDR1 is SNHLY and CDR2 is FYNNEI in the germline V gene. Written as DNA, the CDR3 is TGTGCCAGCAGCTTGGACAGGGGAATAGAAGAGACCCAGTACTTC. It codes for CASSLDRGIEETQYF.

The V and J genes are TRBV9 and TRBJ2-2, with D tentatively TRBD2 (6 bases). The germline CDR1 and CDR2 sequences are SGDLS and YYNGEE. V lost 4 bases and J 3 bases, leaving 19 bases between the germline ends. The CDR3 consists of 17 residues. DNA of the CDR3: TGTGCCAGCAGCCTCCAATCCGGGGGATGGTACACCGGGGAGCTGTTTTTT. The encoded protein is CASSLQSGGWYTGELFF.

This clonotype came up many times. This chain links TRBV5-4 with TRBJ1-2; TRBD1 aligns across 10 bases. Germline V gene lookup returns CDR1 SGHNT and CDR2 YYREEE (reference sequence). V was pared by 4 bases and J by 14 bases, with 20 bases of the junction left unmatched. The length of the CDR3 is 16 residues. The CDR3 DNA follows: TGTGCCAGCAGCCAAAATTACCCGGGACAGGGGAAAAGGGATACCTTC. Translation: CASSQNYPGQGKRDTF.

This clonotype was seen only a few times. The chain links TRBV19 to TRBJ2-6, with a tentative D call TRBD1 (6 bases). CDR3 length: 15 amino acids. CDR1 and CDR2 from the germline V gene are LNHDA and SQIVND (reference sequence). V was trimmed by 4 bases and J by 0 bases, leaving 7 bases between them. CDR3 in amino acids: CASSRQDSGANVLTF. The CDR3, as DNA: TGTGCCAGTAGTAGACAGGACTCTGGGGCCAACGTCCTGACTTTC. Looking up the rest from reference TRBV19 and TRBJ2-6 gives the full variable domain: DGGITQSPKYLFRKEGQNVTLSCEQNLNHDAMYWYRQDPGQGLRLIYYSQIVNDFQKGDIAEGYSVSREKKESFPLTVTSAQKNPTAFYLCASSRQDSGANVLTFGAGSRLTVL.

The CDR3 DNA reads as TGCAGTGCGAAAACCCCAAATATGAACACTGAAGCTTTCTTT. Its translation: CSAKTPNMNTEAFF. The J gene is TRBJ1-1, the V gene TRBV20-1; D unresolved. Deletions cut 6 bases from V and 0 bases from J, with 14 bases between. This CDR3 is built from 14 residues. Germline CDR1 and CDR2: DFQATT and SNEGSKA (reference sequence).

This clonotype was found many times. The chain has TRBV3-1 and TRBJ2-1; TRBD2 matches 7 bases. The CDR3 contains 16 residues. Germline trimming cut 1 base from V and 4 bases from J; bases unmatched to any gene: 7. The germline CDR1 and CDR2 sequences are LGHDT and YNNKEL (reference sequence). This CDR3 is CASSQAGREIYNEQFF. CDR3 nucleotide sequence: TGTGCCAGCAGCCAAGCAGGGAGGGAGATTTACAATGAGCAGTTCTTC.

This clonotype was seen more than once but under ten times. J is TRBJ2-3 and V is TRBV12-3 or TRBV12-4; D possibly corresponds to TRBD2 (6 bases). The length of the CDR3 is 15 residues. Trimming stripped 2 bases from V and 6 bases from J, with 15 bases between. CDR3 sequence: CASSLRDSGRDTQYF. The DNA of the CDR3 is TGTGCCAGCAGTTTAAGGGACTCCGGCAGGGATACGCAGTATTTT.

The chain joins TRBV4-1 to TRBJ2-1; tentative D call: TRBD2 (6 bases). V was shortened by 0 bases and J by 10 bases, with 16 bases between the two germline ends. In germline, CDR1 is MGHRA, CDR2 YSYEKL. The CDR3 is made up of 15 amino acids. The CDR3 bases are TGCGCCAGCAGCCAAGATGGGACTTTACCCCGAGAGCAGTTCTTC. As protein: CASSQDGTLPREQFF.

This clonotype was picked up a small number of times. CDR3 nucleotide sequence: TGCGCCAGCAGACAGGGGGCGGGTGAAAACAATGAGCAGTTCTTC. As protein: CASRQGAGENNEQFF. This chain links TRBV5-1 with TRBJ2-1; 9 nucleotides match TRBD1. The ends lost 5 bases at V and 5 bases at J; junction bases unmatched: 8. The CDR3 covers 15 residues. Germline V gene lookup returns CDR1 SGHRS and CDR2 YFSETQ.

The chain links TRBV24-1 to TRBJ2-2, with 9 bases fitting TRBD1. Trimming removed 4 bases from V and 5 bases from J; junction bases left unmatched: 7. The CDR3 is 16 amino acids. CDR1 is KGHDR, CDR2 SFDVKD, per germline. The DNA of the CDR3 is TGTGCCACCAGTGAGGCCGGGACAGGGAGGACCGGGGAGCTGTTTTTT. It is translated as CATSEAGTGRTGELFF.

The rearrangement uses TRBV12-3 or TRBV12-4 and TRBJ2-1; 10 nucleotides align to TRBD2. V was pared by 7 bases and J by 5 bases, with 11 bases of the junction left unmatched. There are 16 residues in the CDR3. The CDR3 is CASTKLELAGNNEQFF. The CDR3 region has the DNA TGTGCCAGCACAAAGTTGGAACTAGCGGGAAACAATGAGCAGTTCTTC.

The rearrangement links TRBV4-2 to TRBJ1-4; tentative D call: TRBD1 (6 bases). This CDR3 has 15 amino acids. The V gene's germline CDR1 is LGHNA and CDR2 YNFKEQ. The V gene lost 6 bases and the J gene lost 3 bases, with 14 bases spanning the gap. The CDR3 is CASRSEPGANEKLFF. The CDR3 bases are TGTGCCAGCAGATCCGAGCCAGGGGCTAATGAAAAACTGTTTTTT.

In this sample, this clonotype turned up a few times. The rearrangement joins TRBV20-1 to TRBJ2-1; D is perhaps TRBD2 (7 bases). The CDR3 spans 18 residues. The germline V gene has CDR1 DFQATT and CDR2 SNEGSKA (reference sequence). Trimming pared 2 bases from V and 2 bases from J, leaving 22 bases between. The CDR3 DNA is TGCAGTGCTAGATCTGGTGGATGGAGGGGGGGCCCCTACAATGAGCAGTTCTTC. This codes for CSARSGGWRGGPYNEQFF.

This chain joins TRBV20-1 and TRBJ2-3; D not certain. The CDR3 sequence is 15 residues long. Trimming pared 5 bases from V and 0 bases from J, leaving 15 bases between. From germline, CDR1 is DFQATT and CDR2 SNEGSKA (reference sequence). CDR3 DNA: TGCAGTGCTGGTAGACCACCTTCGAGCACAGATACGCAGTATTTT. As protein: CSAGRPPSSTDTQYF.

The chain employs TRBV20-1 and TRBJ2-7, with D maybe TRBD1 (7 bases). CDR3 length: 13 residues. V was clipped by 6 bases and J by 0 bases, with 12 bases between them. Germline CDR1 DFQATT, CDR2 SNEGSKA (reference sequence). The DNA for the CDR3 is TGCAGTGCCCCGGGGGACAGCTCCTACGAGCAGTACTTC. Its translation is CSAPGDSSYEQYF.

Only a few counts were recorded for this clonotype. The chain joins TRBV28 to TRBJ1-6; TRBD1 might be the D (5 bases). The V and J ends lost 3 bases and 9 bases respectively, with 18 bases between them. Per the germline V gene, CDR1 is MDHEN and CDR2 is SYDVKM. The CDR3 has 16 residues. CDR3 amino acids: CASSFLAGQYSSPLHF. CDR3 bases: TGTGCCAGCAGTTTCTTAGCAGGGCAGTACAGTTCACCCCTCCACTTT.

This clonotype was picked up one time. The CDR3 sequence is CASGRLGQGADTQYF. CDR3 coding DNA: TGCGCCAGCGGCCGCTTGGGACAGGGCGCAGATACGCAGTATTTT. The chain recombines TRBV5-1 with TRBJ2-3; 9 bases agree with TRBD1. Germline CDR1 reads SGHRS; CDR2 reads YFSETQ. J gave up 4 bases and V 7 bases, and 10 bases lay outside the gene matches. There are 15 residues in the CDR3.

The rearrangement links TRBV27 to TRBJ2-5; no firm D call. The ends were cut back, 2 bases at V and 1 base at J, with 11 bases in the middle. The CDR3 totals 15 residues. Per the germline V gene, CDR1 is MNHEY and CDR2 is SMNVEV (reference sequence). CDR3 in DNA: TGTGCCAGCAGTTTAAGTCCGGCGATCCAAGAGACCCAGTACTTC. This encodes CASSLSPAIQETQYF.

There are a few counts of this clonotype. This sequence joins TRBV7-8 and TRBJ2-1, with 14 nucleotides matching TRBD2. Germline V CDR1 and CDR2: SGHVS, FQNEAQ. J lost 9 bases, V lost 5 bases, and 9 bases had no gene match. The CDR3 is 16 amino acids. CDR3 sequence: CASSPQPGLAGGEQFF. CDR3 DNA: TGTGCCAGCAGCCCCCAGCCCGGACTAGCGGGAGGTGAGCAGTTCTTC.

The V and J genes are TRBV11-3 and TRBJ1-1, with D possibly being TRBD1 (5 bases). The CDR3 sequence is 15 residues long. Germline CDR1 is SGHNT and CDR2 is YENEEA. The V and J ends lost 1 base and 1 base respectively, with 10 bases between them. This CDR3 is CASSLGQPRNTEAFF. The CDR3 nucleotides read TGTGCCAGCAGCTTAGGACAGCCGCGGAACACTGAAGCTTTCTTT.

The J gene is TRBJ2-7, the V gene TRBV2, with 10 nucleotides matching TRBD2. V lost 2 bases, J lost 3 bases, and 10 bases stayed unmatched. CDR1 and CDR2 from the germline V gene are SNHLY and FYNNEI. This CDR3 contains 17 residues. CDR3 nucleotide sequence: TGTGCCAGCAGTGAAAAGGTTGGTCTAGCGGGAGTCTACGAGCAGTACTTC. Protein sequence: CASSEKVGLAGVYEQYF.

This clonotype appeared a few times. The J gene is TRBJ2-3, the V gene TRBV27, with TRBD1 matching 9 bases. This CDR3 has 15 residues. V lost 6 bases, J lost 1 base, and 5 bases stayed unmatched. Germline-derived CDR1 and CDR2 are MNHEY and SMNVEV (reference sequence). The CDR3 spells CASRKQGAGTDTQYF. Written as DNA, the CDR3 is TGTGCCAGCAGAAAACAGGGGGCGGGCACAGATACGCAGTATTTT.

In its sample, this clonotype was seen a few times. The chain couples TRBV7-9 to TRBJ1-1, with D possibly matching TRBD1 (6 bases). Per the germline V gene, CDR1 is SEHNR and CDR2 is FQNEAQ (reference sequence). This CDR3 is built from 16 residues. Trimming took off 3 bases at V and 0 bases at J, with 14 bases between the two ends. CDR3 sequence reads: CASSFTGLLLNTEAFF. The CDR3 region has the DNA TGTGCCAGCAGCTTTACAGGGCTACTTCTGAACACTGAAGCTTTCTTT.